This TCR beta chain emerged from a study of cytomegalovirus exposure and HLA in healthy donors. Primers included in the PCR were 60 Vbeta and 13 Jbeta primers. Per the study methods: An analysis performed later counted about 80 million unique TCR beta chains (approximately 11 million of them shared). Data came from immunoSEQ multiplex PCR; TCRdb stores just in-frame clones and leaves some out. V and J calls and clone size are copied from that table; D and trimming were computed from the DNA. The sample lists about 130,000 clones, over 75% occurring once. V gave up 7 bases and J gave up 8 bases; unmatched junction bases: 2. Germline CDR1 and CDR2: MDHEN and SYDVKM. CDR3 length: 12 residues.

The sample comprised PBMCs. This clonotype was obtained from a man aged 45-60 years in good health and CMV-seronegative. The chain employs TRBV28 and TRBJ2-1; 10 bases agree with TRBD1. The CDR3 region is CASKGQGHEQFF. The CDR3 nucleotides are TGTGCCAGCAAGGGACAGGGGCATGAGCAGTTCTTC. Complete variable domain (other parts from reference TRBV28 and TRBJ2-1): DVKVTQSSRYLVKRTGEKVFLECVQDMDHENMFWYRQDPGLGLRLIYFSYDVKMKEKGDIPEGYSVSREKKERFSLILESASTNQTSMYLCASKGQGHEQFFGPGTRLTVL.